A selection of T cell receptor beta chains follows, all from one sample in a study of shared clonotypes between healthy human individuals. Using immunoSEQ multiplex PCR, the repertoire was profiled, and TCRdb retains in-frame clones only, with some absent. Among 2 million or so clones, 85% to 95% were seen once, and the ten largest hold 0.1% to 0.15%. Sequences were obtained from naive CD4+ T cells sorted from blood. These receptors were collected from a man aged 18 to 30 in good health. Both conserved end residues are part of each CDR3. D genes are given only for firm matches. Where a row states a size, it is once, few, many or the class of an expanded clone; other rows omit it.

abundance,j_gene,d_gene,v_gene,CDR3aa,CDR3nt
NA,TRBJ2-1,NA,TRBV7-8,CASSLATANYNEQFF,TGTGCCAGCAGCTTAGCAACGGCCAACTACAATGAGCAGTTCTTC
NA,TRBJ2-1,TRBD1,TRBV5-1,CASSAQGSHNEQFF,TGCGCCAGCAGCGCACAGGGGTCCCACAATGAGCAGTTCTTC
NA,TRBJ1-6,NA,TRBV19,CASSILAGFNSPLHF,TGTGCCAGTAGTATACTTGCAGGATTTAATTCACCCCTCCACTTT
NA,TRBJ2-2,NA,TRBV7-2,CASSLVVSTRELFF,TGTGCCAGCAGTTTGGTCGTGTCGACCCGGGAGCTGTTTTTT
NA,TRBJ2-7,NA,TRBV30,CAWSKSGLKPYEQYF,TGTGCCTGGAGTAAGTCCGGACTCAAACCCTACGAGCAGTACTTC
once,TRBJ1-4,NA,TRBV6-1,CASSPGPSKNEKLFF,TGTGCCAGCAGTCCCGGACCGTCGAAAAATGAAAAACTGTTTTTT
NA,TRBJ2-2,TRBD1,TRBV10-3,CAIQPGQGVLRTGELFF,TGTGCCATCCAACCCGGCCAGGGGGTCCTTCGCACCGGGGAGCTGTTTTTT
once,TRBJ2-7,TRBD2,TRBV10-3,CAIRDRSKREGSYEQYF,TGTGCCATCAGGGACCGGAGTAAGCGGGAGGGCTCGTACGAGCAGTACTTC
NA,TRBJ1-5,NA,TRBV28,CASSSKGGNNQPQHF,TGTGCCAGCAGTTCTAAGGGCGGAAACAATCAGCCCCAGCATTTT
NA,TRBJ2-1,TRBD1,TRBV19,CASSPQGLAYNEQFF,TGTGCCAGTAGTCCACAGGGGCTGGCCTACAATGAGCAGTTCTTC
NA,TRBJ2-3,NA,TRBV11-2,CASSRQHLDTQYF,TGTGCCAGCAGCCGACAACATTTAGATACGCAGTATTTT
NA,TRBJ2-1,NA,TRBV10-3,CAITGAFLNEQFF,TGTGCCATCACTGGCGCGTTCCTCAATGAGCAGTTCTTC
NA,TRBJ1-2,TRBD1,TRBV9,CASSPDLWTGGGGGYTF,TGTGCCAGCAGCCCAGACCTCTGGACAGGGGGCGGCGGTGGCTACACCTTC
NA,TRBJ2-3,TRBD1,TRBV7-2,CASSPGQGVADTQYF,TGTGCCAGCAGCCCAGGACAGGGGGTAGCAGATACGCAGTATTTT
NA,TRBJ1-1,NA,TRBV7-2,CASSSQEGRAFF,TGTGCCAGCAGCTCACAGGAAGGAAGAGCTTTCTTT
NA,TRBJ2-7,NA,TRBV5-4,CASSLAGAGDYEQYF,TGTGCCAGCAGCTTGGCAGGGGCCGGGGACTACGAGCAGTACTTC
few,TRBJ2-3,TRBD2,TRBV6-5,CASSYSGLAGPDTQYF,TGTGCCAGCAGTTACTCAGGACTAGCGGGACCAGATACGCAGTATTTT
NA,TRBJ2-7,NA,TRBV4-3,CASSQEPTTAYEQYF,TGCGCCAGCAGCCAAGAGCCGACGACAGCCTACGAGCAGTACTTC
NA,TRBJ1-2,NA,TRBV2,CASSEAGGAGGGYTF,TGTGCCAGCAGTGAAGCGGGGGGGGCCGGTGGTGGCTACACCTTC
NA,TRBJ2-5,NA,TRBV10-3,CAISGVPGTQYF,TGTGCCATCAGCGGGGTACCGGGGACCCAGTACTTC
few,TRBJ2-7,NA,TRBV30,CAWSDPYEQYF,TGTGCCTGGAGTGACCCCTACGAGCAGTACTTC
NA,TRBJ2-1,TRBD2,TRBV19,CASSSGTSTYNEQFF,TGTGCCAGTAGTTCTGGGACTAGCACATACAATGAGCAGTTCTTC
NA,TRBJ2-1,NA,TRBV11-3,CASSRPTEDEQFF,TGTGCCAGCAGCCGTCCGACAGAAGATGAGCAGTTCTTC
NA,TRBJ2-1,TRBD2,TRBV27,CASSLDGGAHNEQFF,TGTGCCAGCAGTTTAGACGGGGGGGCCCACAATGAGCAGTTCTTC
NA,TRBJ1-1,NA,TRBV5-1,CASSFGSGGTEAFF,NA
NA,TRBJ1-4,NA,TRBV18,CASSTGTINEKLFF,TGTGCCAGCTCCACGGGCACCATTAATGAAAAACTGTTTTTT
NA,TRBJ1-1,NA,TRBV7-2,CASSWGFGVLTEAFF,TGTGCCAGCAGCTGGGGGTTTGGGGTGCTCACTGAAGCTTTCTTT
NA,TRBJ2-5,NA,TRBV5-1,CASSLSQVQTQYF,TGCGCCAGCAGCTTGAGCCAGGTGCAGACCCAGTACTTC
NA,TRBJ1-1,NA,TRBV7-9,CASSQVEAFF,TGTGCCAGCAGCCAGGTGGAAGCTTTCTTT
NA,TRBJ2-2,TRBD1,TRBV2,CASRDRVATGELFF,TGTGCCAGCAGGGACAGGGTTGCTACCGGGGAGCTGTTTTTT
NA,TRBJ1-6,NA,TRBV11-3,CASSYGTENSPLHF,TGTGCCAGCAGCTACGGGACGGAGAATTCACCCCTCCACTTT
NA,TRBJ2-7,TRBD2,TRBV6-5,CASSYSLAGPYEQYF,TGTGCCAGCAGTTACTCCCTAGCGGGGCCCTACGAGCAGTACTTC
NA,TRBJ1-4,NA,TRBV4-1,CASSQIPGEKLFF,TGCGCCAGCAGCCAAATCCCGGGTGAAAAACTGTTTTTT
NA,TRBJ2-2,NA,TRBV27,CASSRSTSGELFF,TGTGCCAGCAGCCGCTCAACAAGCGGGGAGCTGTTTTTT
NA,TRBJ1-5,TRBD1,TRBV2,CASSTTRDSGQPQHF,TGTGCCAGCAGTACGACCCGGGACAGTGGTCAGCCCCAGCATTTT
NA,TRBJ2-7,NA,TRBV7-2,CASSTRLGFRGSYEQYF,TGTGCCAGCAGCACCCGACTAGGTTTCAGGGGGTCCTACGAGCAGTACTTC
NA,TRBJ1-4,TRBD1,TRBV4-1,CASSQEGRGEGNEKLFF,TGCGCCAGCAGCCAAGAGGGCAGGGGGGAAGGAAATGAAAAACTGTTTTTT
once,TRBJ1-4,TRBD1,TRBV10-3,CAISESIPADRDEKLFF,TGTGCCATCAGTGAGTCGATCCCAGCGGACAGGGACGAAAAACTGTTTTTT
NA,TRBJ1-6,TRBD1,TRBV18,CASSPGQVDSSPLHF,TGTGCCAGCTCACCCGGACAGGTTGATAGTTCACCCCTCCACTTT
NA,TRBJ2-1,TRBD2,TRBV6-5,CASSFGTSGSPDEQFF,TGTGCCAGCAGTTTTGGGACTAGCGGGAGTCCAGATGAGCAGTTCTTC
NA,TRBJ1-5,TRBD1,TRBV6-5,CASSRTGPGGQPQHF,TGTGCCAGCAGTCGGACAGGGCCCGGGGGTCAGCCCCAGCATTTT
NA,TRBJ2-2,NA,TRBV18,CASSPEHLNTGELFF,TGTGCCAGCTCACCAGAACACTTGAACACCGGGGAGCTGTTTTTT
NA,TRBJ2-3,NA,TRBV7-2,CASSLEGGATTDTQYF,TGTGCCAGCAGCTTAGAGGGCGGGGCGACCACAGATACGCAGTATTTT
NA,TRBJ1-5,NA,TRBV28,CASGGAGGNQPQHF,TGTGCCAGCGGAGGGGCTGGTGGCAATCAGCCCCAGCATTTT
NA,TRBJ1-2,NA,TRBV7-9,CASSPATARNVYTF,TGTGCCAGCAGCCCGGCGACCGCCCGAAATGTCTACACCTTC
NA,TRBJ2-7,NA,TRBV7-2,CASSPAQGTPYEQYF,TGTGCCAGCAGCCCCGCCCAGGGTACCCCCTACGAGCAGTACTTC
NA,TRBJ2-7,TRBD1,TRBV5-4,CASSLYGTGDHEQYF,TGTGCCAGCAGCTTGTATGGGACAGGGGATCACGAGCAGTACTTC
NA,TRBJ2-3,NA,TRBV19,CASSTDGIGTDTQYF,TGTGCCAGTAGTACGGATGGAATAGGGACAGATACGCAGTATTTT
NA,TRBJ2-3,TRBD1,TRBV5-6,CASSPGQGSTDTQYF,TGTGCCAGCAGCCCCGGACAGGGAAGCACAGATACGCAGTATTTT
NA,TRBJ1-5,NA,TRBV6-1,CASSQRGDWQPQHF,TGTGCCAGCAGCCAACGGGGGGATTGGCAGCCCCAGCATTTT
NA,TRBJ1-2,NA,TRBV10-3,CAISEGSGFANYGYTF,TGTGCCATCAGTGAGGGTTCGGGGTTTGCTAACTATGGCTACACCTTC
NA,TRBJ2-7,NA,TRBV5-1,CASSLFEAYEQYF,TGCGCCAGCAGCTTGTTCGAGGCCTACGAGCAGTACTTC
once,TRBJ1-3,TRBD1,TRBV5-1,CASSPGTGGNTIYF,TGCGCCAGCAGCCCGGGGACAGGGGGAAACACCATATATTTT